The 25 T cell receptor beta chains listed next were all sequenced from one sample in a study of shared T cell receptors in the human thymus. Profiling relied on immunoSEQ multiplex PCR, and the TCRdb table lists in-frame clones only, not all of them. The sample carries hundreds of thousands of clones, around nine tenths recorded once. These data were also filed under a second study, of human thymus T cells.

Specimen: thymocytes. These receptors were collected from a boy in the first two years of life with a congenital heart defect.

The CDR3 DNA sequence: TGTGCCAGCAGCTTAGGGCCCAGGGGTTGGCCCTCATATGGCTACACCTTC. It encodes CASSLGPRGWPSYGYTF. V and J are TRBV7-2 and TRBJ1-2; maybe TRBD1 (6 bases). This CDR3 contains 17 residues. V lost 1 base and J 5 bases, leaving 20 bases between the germline ends. Germline CDR1 reads SGHTA; CDR2 reads FQGNSA. Drawing the rest from reference TRBV7-2 and TRBJ1-2, the complete variable domain is GAGVSQSPSNKVTEKGKDVELRCDPISGHTALYWYRQSLGQGLEFLIYFQGNSAPDKSGLPSDRFSAERTGGSVSTLTIQRTQQEDSAVYLCASSLGPRGWPSYGYTFGSGTRLTVV.

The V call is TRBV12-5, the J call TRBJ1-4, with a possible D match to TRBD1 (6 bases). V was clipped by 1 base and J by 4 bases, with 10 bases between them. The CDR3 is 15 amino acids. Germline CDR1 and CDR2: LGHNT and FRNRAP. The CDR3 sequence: CASGLAPGVNEKLFF. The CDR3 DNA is TGTGCTAGTGGTTTGGCCCCAGGGGTTAATGAAAAACTGTTTTTT.

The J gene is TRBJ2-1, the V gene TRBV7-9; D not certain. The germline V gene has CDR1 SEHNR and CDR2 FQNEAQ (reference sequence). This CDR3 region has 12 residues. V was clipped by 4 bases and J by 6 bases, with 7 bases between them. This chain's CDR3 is CASSSRFNEQFF. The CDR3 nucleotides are TGTGCCAGCAGCTCCAGGTTCAATGAGCAGTTCTTC.

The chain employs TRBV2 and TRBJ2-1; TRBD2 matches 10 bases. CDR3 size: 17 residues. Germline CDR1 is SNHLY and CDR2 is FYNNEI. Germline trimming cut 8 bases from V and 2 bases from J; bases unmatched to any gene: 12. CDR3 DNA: TGTGCCAGCGGTCCTACTAGCGGGGCATTCCCCTACAATGAGCAGTTCTTC. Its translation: CASGPTSGAFPYNEQFF.

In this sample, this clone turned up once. CDR3 DNA sequence: TGTGCCAGCAGTTACTCGGGGACATTAAACTATGGCTACACCTTC. It specifies CASSYSGTLNYGYTF. The chain joins TRBV6-5 to TRBJ1-2, with D possibly matching TRBD1 (6 bases). This CDR3 spans 15 amino acids. CDR1 is MNHEY, CDR2 SVGAGI, per germline. The V end was cut by 0 bases, the J end by 2 bases, with 10 bases between.

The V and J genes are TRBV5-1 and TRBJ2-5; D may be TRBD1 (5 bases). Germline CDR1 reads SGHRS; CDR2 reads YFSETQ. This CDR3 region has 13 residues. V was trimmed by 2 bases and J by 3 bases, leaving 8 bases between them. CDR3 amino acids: CASSFSREETQYF. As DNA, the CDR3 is TGCGCCAGCAGCTTCAGCAGGGAAGAGACCCAGTACTTC.

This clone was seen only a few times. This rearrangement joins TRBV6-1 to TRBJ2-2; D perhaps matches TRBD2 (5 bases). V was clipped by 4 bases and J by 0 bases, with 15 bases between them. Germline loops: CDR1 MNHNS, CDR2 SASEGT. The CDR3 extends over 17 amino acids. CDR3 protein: CASSAPASLANTGELFF. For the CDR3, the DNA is TGTGCCAGCAGTGCCCCAGCTAGCTTGGCGAACACCGGGGAGCTGTTTTTT.

The CDR3 nucleotides read TGTGCCAGCAGTGAATGGACAGGGGAAGAGGAAAAACTGTTTTTT. Translation: CASSEWTGEEEKLFF. This rearrangement joins TRBV25-1 to TRBJ1-4; the match to TRBD1 covers 9 bases. Germline trimming cut 1 base from V and 8 bases from J; bases unmatched to any gene: 5. Germline assignment: CDR1 MGHDK and CDR2 SYGVNS. The CDR3 sequence is 15 residues long. The complete variable domain, with remaining parts taken from reference TRBV25-1 and TRBJ1-4, reads EADIYQTPRYLVIGTGKKITLECSQTMGHDKMYWYQQDPGMELHLIHYSYGVNSTEKGDLSSESTVSRIRTEHFPLTLESARPSHTSQYLCASSEWTGEEEKLFFGSGTQLSVL.

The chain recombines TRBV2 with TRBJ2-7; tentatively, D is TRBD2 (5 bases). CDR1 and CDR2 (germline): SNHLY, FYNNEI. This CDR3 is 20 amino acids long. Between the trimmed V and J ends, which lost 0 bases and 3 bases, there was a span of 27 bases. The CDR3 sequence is CASSEAPGSPRGVEGYEQYF. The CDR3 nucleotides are TGTGCCAGCAGTGAAGCGCCTGGTAGTCCCCGTGGGGTAGAGGGCTACGAGCAGTACTTC.

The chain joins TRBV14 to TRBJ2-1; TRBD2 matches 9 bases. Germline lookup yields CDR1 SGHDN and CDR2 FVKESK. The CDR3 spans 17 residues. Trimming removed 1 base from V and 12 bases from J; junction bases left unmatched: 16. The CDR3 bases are TGTGCCAGCAGCCAAGGAAAAGGGACTAGCCCACTTGGTGTGCAGTTCTTC. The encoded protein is CASSQGKGTSPLGVQFF.

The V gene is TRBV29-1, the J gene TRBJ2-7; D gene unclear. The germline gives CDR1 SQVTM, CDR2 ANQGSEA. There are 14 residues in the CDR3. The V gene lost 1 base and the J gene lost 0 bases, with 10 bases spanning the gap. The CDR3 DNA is TGCAGCGTTGAAGGGGCAGTCAGCTCCTACGAGCAGTACTTC. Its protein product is CSVEGAVSSYEQYF.

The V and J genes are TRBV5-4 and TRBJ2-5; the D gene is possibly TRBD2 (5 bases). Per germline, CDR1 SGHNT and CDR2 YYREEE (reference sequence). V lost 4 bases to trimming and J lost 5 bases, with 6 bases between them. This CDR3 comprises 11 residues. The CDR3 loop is CASSPGETQYF. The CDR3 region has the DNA TGTGCCAGCAGCCCGGGGGAGACCCAGTACTTC. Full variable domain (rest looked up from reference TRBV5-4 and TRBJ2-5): ETGVTQSPTHLIKTRGQQVTLRCSSQSGHNTVSWYQQALGQGPQFIFQYYREEENGRGNFPPRFSGLQFPNYSSELNVNALELDDSALYLCASSPGETQYFGPGTRLLVL.

Here the CDR3 DNA reads TGCGCCAGCAGCCAAGGACCAGGAGGGCGGGACTACAATGAGCAGTTCTTC. This encodes CASSQGPGGRDYNEQFF. The chain links TRBV4-1 to TRBJ2-1; possibly TRBD2 for D (6 bases). Trimming took off 1 base at V and 3 bases at J, with 16 bases between the two ends. Germline V gives CDR1 MGHRA, CDR2 YSYEKL. The length of the CDR3 is 17 residues.

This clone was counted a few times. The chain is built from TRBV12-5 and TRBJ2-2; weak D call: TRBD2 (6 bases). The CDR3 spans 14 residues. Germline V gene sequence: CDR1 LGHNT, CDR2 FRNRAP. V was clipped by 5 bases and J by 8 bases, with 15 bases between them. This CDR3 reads CASGDGTAQGELFF. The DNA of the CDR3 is TGTGCTAGTGGTGACGGGACTGCACAAGGGGAGCTGTTTTTT.

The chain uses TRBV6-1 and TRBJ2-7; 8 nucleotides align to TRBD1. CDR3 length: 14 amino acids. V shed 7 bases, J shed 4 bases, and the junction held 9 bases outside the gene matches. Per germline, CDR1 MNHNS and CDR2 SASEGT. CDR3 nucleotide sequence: TGTGCCAGCAATAGACAGGGGCCGGGGTACGAGCAGTACTTC. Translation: CASNRQGPGYEQYF.

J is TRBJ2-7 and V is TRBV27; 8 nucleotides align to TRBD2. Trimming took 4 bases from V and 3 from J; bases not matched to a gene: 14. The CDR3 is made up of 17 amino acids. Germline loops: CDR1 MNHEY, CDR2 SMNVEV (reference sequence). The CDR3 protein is CASSWVLGGRPHYEQYF. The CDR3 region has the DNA TGTGCCAGCAGTTGGGTTCTTGGCGGGAGGCCCCACTACGAGCAGTACTTC.

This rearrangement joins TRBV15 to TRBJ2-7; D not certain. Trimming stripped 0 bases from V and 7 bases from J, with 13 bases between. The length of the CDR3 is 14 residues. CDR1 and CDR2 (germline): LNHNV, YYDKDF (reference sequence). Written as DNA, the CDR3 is TGTGCCACCAGCAGAGATCGAGGCCTCTCTGAGCAGTACTTC. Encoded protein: CATSRDRGLSEQYF.

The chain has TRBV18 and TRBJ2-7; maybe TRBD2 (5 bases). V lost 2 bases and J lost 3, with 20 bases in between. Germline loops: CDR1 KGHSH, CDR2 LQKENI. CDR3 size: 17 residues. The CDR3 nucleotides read TGTGCCAGCTCACCATTGGTGGGGAGCCCGCCAGGCTACGAGCAGTACTTC. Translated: CASSPLVGSPPGYEQYF.

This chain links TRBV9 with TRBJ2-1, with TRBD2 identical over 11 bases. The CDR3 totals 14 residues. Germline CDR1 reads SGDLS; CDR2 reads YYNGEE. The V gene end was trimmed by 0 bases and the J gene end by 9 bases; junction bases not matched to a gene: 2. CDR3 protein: CASSVGLAGCEQFF. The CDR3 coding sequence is TGTGCCAGCAGCGTAGGACTAGCGGGATGTGAGCAGTTCTTC.

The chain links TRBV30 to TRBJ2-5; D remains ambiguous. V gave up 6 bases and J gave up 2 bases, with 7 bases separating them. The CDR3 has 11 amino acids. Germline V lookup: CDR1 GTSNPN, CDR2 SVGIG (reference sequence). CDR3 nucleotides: TGTGCCTGCCGGGTTCAAGAGACCCAGTACTTC. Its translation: CACRVQETQYF.

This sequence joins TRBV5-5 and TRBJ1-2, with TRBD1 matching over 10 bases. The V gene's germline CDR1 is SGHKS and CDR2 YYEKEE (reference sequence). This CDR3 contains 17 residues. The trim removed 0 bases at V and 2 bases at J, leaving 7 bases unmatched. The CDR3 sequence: CASSLVGQGQGNYGYTF. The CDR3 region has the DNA TGTGCCAGCAGCTTGGTGGGACAGGGGCAGGGGAACTATGGCTACACCTTC.

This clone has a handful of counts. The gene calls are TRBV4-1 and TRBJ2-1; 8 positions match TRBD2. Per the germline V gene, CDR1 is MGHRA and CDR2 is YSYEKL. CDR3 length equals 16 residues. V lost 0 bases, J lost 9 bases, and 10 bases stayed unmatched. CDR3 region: CASSQDQAGEFGEQFF. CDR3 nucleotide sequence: TGCGCCAGCAGCCAAGACCAAGCGGGAGAATTTGGTGAGCAGTTCTTC.

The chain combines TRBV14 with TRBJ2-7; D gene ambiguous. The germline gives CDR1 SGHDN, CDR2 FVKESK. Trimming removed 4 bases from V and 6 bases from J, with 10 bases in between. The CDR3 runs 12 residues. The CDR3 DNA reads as TGTGCCAGCAGCCGTCACGGCGGCGAGCAGTACTTC. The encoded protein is CASSRHGGEQYF.

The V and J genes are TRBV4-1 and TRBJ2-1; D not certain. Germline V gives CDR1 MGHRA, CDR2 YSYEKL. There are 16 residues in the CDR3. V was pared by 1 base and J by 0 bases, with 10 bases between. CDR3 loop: CASSQVGGLSYNEQFF. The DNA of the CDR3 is TGCGCCAGCAGCCAAGTTGGCGGTCTCTCCTACAATGAGCAGTTCTTC.

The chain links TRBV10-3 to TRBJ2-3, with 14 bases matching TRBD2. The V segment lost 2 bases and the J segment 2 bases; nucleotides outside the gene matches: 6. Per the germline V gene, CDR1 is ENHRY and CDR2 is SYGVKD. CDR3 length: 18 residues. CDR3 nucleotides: TGTGCCATCAGTGAGGGGACTAGCGGGGGTCCGACCACAGATACGCAGTATTTT. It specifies CAISEGTSGGPTTDTQYF.